A selection of T cell receptor beta chains follows, all from one sample in a study of identical twins. TCRdb ran MiXCR on the 5' RACE reads and lists one entry per CDR3 protein. The sample records approximately 620,000 distinct CDR3 sequences, around 8.3% being singletons. These data were also reused for a study on yellow fever vaccine responses in identical twins.

Sequencing was done on a sample of PBMCs. These receptors came from a young woman in good health. The CDR3 runs from the conserved cysteine through the conserved F or W. A D gene is named only where the DNA matches it firmly. Rows may omit the clone size; those that give it use once, few, many or a size class.

J: TRBJ2-1; V: TRBV27; D: -; size: many; DNA: TGTGCCAGCAGTTTATGGTCTAGCACAGACAATGAGCAGTTCTTC; CDR3: CASSLWSSTDNEQFF
J: TRBJ2-7; V: TRBV7-9; D: -; size: -; DNA: TGTGCCAGCAGCTTAGAGTTCCGCGAGCAGTACTTC; CDR3: CASSLEFREQYF
J: TRBJ1-1; V: TRBV7-9; D: TRBD1; size: -; DNA: TGTGCCAGCAGCTCAACAGGGGGCAAGACTGAAGCTTTCTTT; CDR3: CASSSTGGKTEAFF
J: TRBJ1-2; V: TRBV20-1; D: TRBD1; size: few; DNA: TGCAGTGCTACAGACAGGGGGCTGTATGGCTACACCTTC; CDR3: CSATDRGLYGYTF
J: TRBJ2-3; V: TRBV28; D: -; size: -; DNA: TGTGCCAGCAGTTTAAATTCGGGGAGTCCGAAGGGCACAGATACGCAGTATTTT; CDR3: CASSLNSGSPKGTDTQYF
J: TRBJ2-3; V: TRBV12-3/TRBV12-4; D: TRBD1; size: many; DNA: TGTGCCAGCAGTATGGGACAGGCGTTAACAGATACGCAGTATTTT; CDR3: CASSMGQALTDTQYF
J: TRBJ2-7; V: TRBV10-3; D: -; size: -; DNA: TGTGCCATACGGACCATCTCCTACGAGCAGTACTTC; CDR3: CAIRTISYEQYF
J: TRBJ2-3; V: TRBV5-4; D: TRBD2; size: few; DNA: TGTGCCAGCTACGGCGGGAGGACAGATACGCAGTATTTT; CDR3: CASYGGRTDTQYF
J: TRBJ2-7; V: TRBV5-6; D: -; size: few; DNA: TGTGCCAGCAGCCTGCGGGACTTGCCCTACGAGCAGTACTTC; CDR3: CASSLRDLPYEQYF
J: TRBJ1-2; V: TRBV7-9; D: -; size: few; DNA: TGTGCCAGCAGCTCCGTCTCGGGCGGCTACACCTTC; CDR3: CASSSVSGGYTF
J: TRBJ2-2; V: TRBV4-3; D: -; size: many; DNA: TGCGCCAGCAGCCAAGATAGTCGGGGGAGCGGGGAGCTGTTTTTT; CDR3: CASSQDSRGSGELFF
J: TRBJ2-2; V: TRBV12-3/TRBV12-4; D: -; size: many; DNA: TGTGCCAGCAGATCAGATACTAGCACCGGGGAGCTGTTTTTT; CDR3: CASRSDTSTGELFF
J: TRBJ2-3; V: TRBV7-6; D: TRBD2; size: -; DNA: TGTGCCAGCAGCTCGCGGACTAGTATCACAGATACGCAGTATTTT; CDR3: CASSSRTSITDTQYF
J: TRBJ2-5; V: TRBV12-3/TRBV12-4; D: TRBD2; size: few; DNA: TGTGCCATCAGTAGCGGGCGGGGTGGAGAGACCCAGTACTTC; CDR3: CAISSGRGGETQYF
J: TRBJ2-2; V: TRBV11-3; D: -; size: -; DNA: TGTGCCAGCAGCGGACGTGGGGGAAGTGGCGGGGAGTTGTTTTTT; CDR3: CASSGRGGSGGELFF
J: TRBJ2-1; V: TRBV12-3/TRBV12-4; D: TRBD2; size: many; DNA: TGTGCCACGCTAACCGGGCTAGCGGGAGTACGGGAGCAGTTCTTC; CDR3: CATLTGLAGVREQFF
J: TRBJ2-7; V: TRBV6-1; D: -; size: -; DNA: TGTGCCAGCAGTGAGTACAGCCGCTACGAGCAGTACTTC; CDR3: CASSEYSRYEQYF
J: TRBJ2-1; V: TRBV11-2; D: -; size: few; DNA: TGTGCCAGCAGCTTTCGGGATCCAACAGCGGCTTACCCTTACAATGAGCAGTTCTTC; CDR3: CASSFRDPTAAYPYNEQFF
J: TRBJ2-6; V: TRBV20-1; D: -; size: -; DNA: TGCAGTGCTAGAAACCGACATACTGGGGCCAACGTCCTGACTTTC; CDR3: CSARNRHTGANVLTF
J: TRBJ2-1; V: TRBV9; D: -; size: -; DNA: TGTGCCAGCAGCTTGGGGCCTACTGTCAATGAGCAGTTCTTC; CDR3: CASSLGPTVNEQFF
J: TRBJ2-5; V: TRBV30; D: -; size: -; DNA: TGTGCCTGGAGTAGCGGGGAGACCCAGTACTTC; CDR3: CAWSSGETQYF
J: TRBJ2-5; V: TRBV5-6; D: -; size: many; DNA: TGTGCCAGCAGCTTGAGGTCACCAAGCCAAAGGGAGACCCAGTACTTC; CDR3: CASSLRSPSQRETQYF
J: TRBJ2-1; V: TRBV29-1; D: TRBD2; size: few; DNA: TGCAGCGTTGAAGGGGGACTAGCGGGAGGAGTGGAAACCTACAATGAGCAGTTCTTC; CDR3: CSVEGGLAGGVETYNEQFF
J: TRBJ1-1; V: TRBV28; D: -; size: -; DNA: TGTGCCAGCAGTTACTGGAACACTGAAGCTTTCTTT; CDR3: CASSYWNTEAFF
J: TRBJ1-2; V: TRBV5-6; D: TRBD1; size: -; DNA: TGTGCCAGCAGCCGACCGGGACAGCATAACTATGGCTACACCTTC; CDR3: CASSRPGQHNYGYTF
J: TRBJ2-1; V: TRBV2; D: -; size: few; DNA: TGTGCCACCAGTGCCAGTGGGGGAAGTAACGAGCAGTTCTTC; CDR3: CATSASGGSNEQFF
J: TRBJ2-5; V: TRBV12-3/TRBV12-4; D: -; size: many; DNA: TGTGCCAGCAGTCAACAGGGTGGGAGTCCCCGTCTGTACTTC; CDR3: CASSQQGGSPRLYF
J: TRBJ2-5; V: TRBV7-2; D: TRBD1; size: few; DNA: TGTGCCAGCAGCTTAAGAAGGGGGCAACTCCAAGAGACCCAGTACTTC; CDR3: CASSLRRGQLQETQYF
J: TRBJ2-5; V: TRBV6-1; D: -; size: many; DNA: TGTGCCAGCAGTCCTCCCCTTGGGGCCCCCCAAGAGACCCAGTACTTC; CDR3: CASSPPLGAPQETQYF
J: TRBJ2-7; V: TRBV18; D: -; size: -; DNA: TGTGCCAGCTCACCAAGTGGGTTTCTCACCCCCGACATCTTCAGCTCCTACGAGCAGTACTTC; CDR3: CASSPSGFLTPDIFSSYEQYF
J: TRBJ2-2; V: TRBV7-7; D: TRBD1; size: -; DNA: TGTGCTAGCAGCCCCCGGACAGGGGGCTTCTTTACGACCGGGGAGCTGTTTTTT; CDR3: CASSPRTGGFFTTGELFF
J: TRBJ2-1; V: TRBV5-1; D: -; size: -; DNA: TGCGCCAGCAGCTACCCCGAGACAGCTTTTTCCTACAATGAGCAGTTCTTC; CDR3: CASSYPETAFSYNEQFF
J: TRBJ2-3; V: TRBV2; D: TRBD1; size: many; DNA: TGTGCCAGCACGGGACAGGTCAGCACAGATACGCAGTATTTT; CDR3: CASTGQVSTDTQYF
J: TRBJ2-7; V: TRBV4-3; D: -; size: many; DNA: TGCGCCAGCAGCCAAGATCGGGCTAGCAGCTCCTACGAGCAGTACTTC; CDR3: CASSQDRASSSYEQYF
J: TRBJ2-1; V: TRBV19; D: -; size: -; DNA: TGTGCCAGTAGTACCAGGACATCGCTGCATGAGCAGTTCTTC; CDR3: CASSTRTSLHEQFF
J: TRBJ2-7; V: TRBV9; D: TRBD2; size: -; DNA: TGTGCCAGCAGCGTAGGCTCTAGCGGCTACGAGCAGTACTTC; CDR3: CASSVGSSGYEQYF
J: TRBJ2-3; V: TRBV9; D: -; size: few; DNA: TGTGCCAGCAGCGTAGAGGCCTTGGTGGATACGCAGTATTTT; CDR3: CASSVEALVDTQYF
J: TRBJ2-3; V: TRBV29-1; D: -; size: -; DNA: TGCAGCGTTGAAGGTGGAGATAGCACAGATACGCAGTATTTT; CDR3: CSVEGGDSTDTQYF
J: TRBJ2-5; V: TRBV2; D: -; size: few; DNA: TGTGCCAGCAGTGTGGGTGCAGTCCAAGAGACCCAGTACTTC; CDR3: CASSVGAVQETQYF
J: TRBJ2-1; V: TRBV20-1; D: -; size: few; DNA: TGCAGTGCTAGAGCGGGAGCCGGGGGCAATGAGCAGTTCTTC; CDR3: CSARAGAGGNEQFF
J: TRBJ1-2; V: TRBV2; D: -; size: once; DNA: TGTGCCAGCAGTGCCGGGGTTATCTATGGCTACACCTTC; CDR3: CASSAGVIYGYTF
J: TRBJ2-3; V: TRBV11-2; D: TRBD2; size: -; DNA: TGTGCCAGCAGCTTACTCGTACGGGGGGGACGCACAGATACGCAGTATTTT; CDR3: CASSLLVRGGRTDTQYF
J: TRBJ2-7; V: TRBV29-1; D: TRBD1; size: few; DNA: TGCAGCGTTGAAGTGGGGACAGGGGACGAGCAGTACTTC; CDR3: CSVEVGTGDEQYF
J: TRBJ2-7; V: TRBV5-1; D: -; size: -; DNA: TGCGCCAGCAGCTTGGATCAGGGGGGAAACTACGAGCAGTACTTC; CDR3: CASSLDQGGNYEQYF
J: TRBJ1-1; V: TRBV24-1; D: -; size: -; DNA: TGTGCCACCAGTGATATGGGCGAAGCTTTCTTT; CDR3: CATSDMGEAFF
J: TRBJ2-1; V: TRBV7-9; D: TRBD2; size: many; DNA: TGTGCCAGCAGTCCCCGCACTAGCGGGAGCTCCTACAATGAGCAGTTCTTC; CDR3: CASSPRTSGSSYNEQFF
J: TRBJ2-7; V: TRBV12-3/TRBV12-4; D: -; size: many; DNA: TGTGCCAGCAGATTGACAGCCTCCTACGAGCAGTACTTC; CDR3: CASRLTASYEQYF
J: TRBJ2-2; V: TRBV29-1; D: -; size: many; DNA: TGCAGCGTTGAACGAGGGGCCGGGGCCGGGGAGCTGTTTTTT; CDR3: CSVERGAGAGELFF
J: TRBJ2-1; V: TRBV12-3/TRBV12-4; D: TRBD2; size: few; DNA: TGTGCCAGCAGTCTAATATTCGCGGGGGGGGGCGACAATGAGCAGTTCTTC; CDR3: CASSLIFAGGGDNEQFF
J: TRBJ2-2; V: TRBV12-3/TRBV12-4; D: -; size: many; DNA: TGTGCCAGCAGTTGGTCGGTCCTAGACACCGGGGAGCTGTTTTTT; CDR3: CASSWSVLDTGELFF
J: TRBJ2-1; V: TRBV6-1; D: TRBD2; size: few; DNA: TGTGCCAGCAGTCCCGGTCCCTTCGGGCTAGCGGGGGTGGATGAGCAGTTCTTC; CDR3: CASSPGPFGLAGVDEQFF
J: TRBJ2-3; V: TRBV6-1; D: -; size: few; DNA: TGTGCCAGCAGTCCCCGCGGTGTGGCGGGGCGCACAGATACGCAGTATTTT; CDR3: CASSPRGVAGRTDTQYF
J: TRBJ2-1; V: TRBV20-1; D: -; size: few; DNA: TGCAGTGCTAGCGGGGAGTACAATGAGCAGTTCTTC; CDR3: CSASGEYNEQFF
J: TRBJ2-7; V: TRBV2; D: -; size: -; DNA: TGTGCCAGCAGTCCACCGGCTCGGGACTCTCAGTACTTC; CDR3: CASSPPARDSQYF
J: TRBJ2-1; V: TRBV6-2/TRBV6-3; D: TRBD2; size: -; DNA: TGTGCCAGCAGTTACTCTATTAGCGGGAGGACCACTTCCTACAATGAGCAGTTCTTC; CDR3: CASSYSISGRTTSYNEQFF
J: TRBJ2-1; V: TRBV7-8; D: TRBD1; size: -; DNA: TGTGCCAGCAGCTTAACGCCCGGGACAGGGGGCAATGAGCAGTTCTTC; CDR3: CASSLTPGTGGNEQFF
J: TRBJ2-5; V: TRBV3-1; D: -; size: -; DNA: TGTGCCAGCAGCCCGCCCGACAGGCAAGAGACCCAGTACTTC; CDR3: CASSPPDRQETQYF